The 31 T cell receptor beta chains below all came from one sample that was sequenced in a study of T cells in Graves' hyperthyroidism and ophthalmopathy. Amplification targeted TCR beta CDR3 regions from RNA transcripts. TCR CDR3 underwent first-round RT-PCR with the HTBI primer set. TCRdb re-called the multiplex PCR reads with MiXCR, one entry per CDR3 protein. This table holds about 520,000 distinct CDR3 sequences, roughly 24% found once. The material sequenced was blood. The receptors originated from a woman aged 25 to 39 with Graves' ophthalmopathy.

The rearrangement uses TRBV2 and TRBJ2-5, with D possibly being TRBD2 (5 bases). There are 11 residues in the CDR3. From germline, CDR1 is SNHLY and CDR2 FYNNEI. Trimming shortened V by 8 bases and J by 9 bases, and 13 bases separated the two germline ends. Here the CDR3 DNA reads TGTGCCAGCCATAACACCGGGGCCCAGTACTTC. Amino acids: CASHNTGAQYF.

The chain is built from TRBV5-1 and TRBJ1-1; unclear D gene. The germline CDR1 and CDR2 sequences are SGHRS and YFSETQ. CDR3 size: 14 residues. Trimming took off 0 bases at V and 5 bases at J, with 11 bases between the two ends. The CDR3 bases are TGCGCCAGCAGCTTGGACTGGGAAAGGACTGAAGCTTTCTTT. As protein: CASSLDWERTEAFF. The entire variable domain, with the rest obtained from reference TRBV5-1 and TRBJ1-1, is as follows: KAGVTQTPRYLIKTRGQQVTLSCSPISGHRSVSWYQQTPGQGLQFLFEYFSETQRNKGNFPGRFSGRQFSNSRSEMNVSTLELGDSALYLCASSLDWERTEAFFGQGTRLTVV.

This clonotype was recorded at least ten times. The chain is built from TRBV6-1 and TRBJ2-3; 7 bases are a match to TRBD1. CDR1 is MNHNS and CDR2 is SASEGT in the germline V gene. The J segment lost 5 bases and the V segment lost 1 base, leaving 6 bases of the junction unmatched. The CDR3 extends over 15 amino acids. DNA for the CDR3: TGTGCCAGCAGTGAAGGACAGGGATTGGTAGATACGCAGTATTTT. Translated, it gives CASSEGQGLVDTQYF.

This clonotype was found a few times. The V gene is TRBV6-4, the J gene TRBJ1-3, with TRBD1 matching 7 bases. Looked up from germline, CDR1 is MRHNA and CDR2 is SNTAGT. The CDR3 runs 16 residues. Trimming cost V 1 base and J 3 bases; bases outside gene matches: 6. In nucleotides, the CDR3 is TGTGCCAGCAGTGACTACCCCACAGGGGTTGGAAACACCATATATTTT. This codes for CASSDYPTGVGNTIYF.

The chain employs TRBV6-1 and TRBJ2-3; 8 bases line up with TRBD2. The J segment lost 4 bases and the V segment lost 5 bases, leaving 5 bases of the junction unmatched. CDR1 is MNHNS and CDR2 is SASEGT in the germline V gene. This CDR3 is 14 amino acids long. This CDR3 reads CASSPGLASDTQYF. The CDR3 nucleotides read TGTGCCAGCAGTCCCGGACTAGCCTCAGATACGCAGTATTTT.

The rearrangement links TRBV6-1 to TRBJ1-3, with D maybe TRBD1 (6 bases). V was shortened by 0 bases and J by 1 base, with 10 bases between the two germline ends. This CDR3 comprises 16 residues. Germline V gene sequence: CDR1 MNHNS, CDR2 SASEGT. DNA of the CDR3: TGTGCCAGCAGTGAAGCCCAGGGGTGGTCTGGAAACACCATATATTTT. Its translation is CASSEAQGWSGNTIYF.

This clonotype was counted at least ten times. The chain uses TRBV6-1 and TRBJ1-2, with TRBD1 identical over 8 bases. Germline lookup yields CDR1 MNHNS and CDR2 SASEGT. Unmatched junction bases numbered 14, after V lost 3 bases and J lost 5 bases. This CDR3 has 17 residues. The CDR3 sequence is CASSEGQGAPGRYGYTF. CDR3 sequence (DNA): TGTGCCAGCAGTGAGGGGCAGGGGGCCCCTGGAAGGTATGGCTACACCTTC.

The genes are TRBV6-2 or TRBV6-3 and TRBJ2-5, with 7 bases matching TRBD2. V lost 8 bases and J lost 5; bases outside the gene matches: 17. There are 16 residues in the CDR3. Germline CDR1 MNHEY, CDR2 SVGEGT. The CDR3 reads CASSLIWTSGLETQYF. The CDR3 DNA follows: TGTGCCAGCTCGTTGATCTGGACTAGTGGTCTCGAGACCCAGTACTTC.

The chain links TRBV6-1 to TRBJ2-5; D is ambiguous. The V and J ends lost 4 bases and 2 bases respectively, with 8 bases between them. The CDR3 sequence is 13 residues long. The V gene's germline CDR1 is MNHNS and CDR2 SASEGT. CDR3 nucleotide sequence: TGTGCCAGCAGTGGGAGAGCACAAGAGACCCAGTACTTC. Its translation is CASSGRAQETQYF.

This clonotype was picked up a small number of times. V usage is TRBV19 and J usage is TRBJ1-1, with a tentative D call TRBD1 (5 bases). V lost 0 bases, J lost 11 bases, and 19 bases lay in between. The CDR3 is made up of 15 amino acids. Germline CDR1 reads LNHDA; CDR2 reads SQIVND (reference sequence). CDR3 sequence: CASSIDQRAGPLAFF. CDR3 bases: TGTGCCAGTAGTATAGATCAACGGGCGGGACCCCTGGCTTTCTTT.

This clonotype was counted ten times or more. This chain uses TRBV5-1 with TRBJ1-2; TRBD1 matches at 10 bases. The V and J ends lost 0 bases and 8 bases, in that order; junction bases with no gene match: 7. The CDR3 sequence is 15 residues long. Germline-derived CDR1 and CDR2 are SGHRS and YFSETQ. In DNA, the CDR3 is TGCGCCAGCAGCTTGGTGGGACAGGGGATGGAGGGCTACACCTTC. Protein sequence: CASSLVGQGMEGYTF.

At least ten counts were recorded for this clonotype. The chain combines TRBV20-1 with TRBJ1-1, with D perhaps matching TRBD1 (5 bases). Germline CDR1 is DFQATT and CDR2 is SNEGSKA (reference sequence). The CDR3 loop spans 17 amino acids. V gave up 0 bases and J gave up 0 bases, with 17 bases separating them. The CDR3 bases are TGCAGTGCTAGAGAATATCCCAGGGTGACGATGAACACTGAAGCTTTCTTT. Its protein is CSAREYPRVTMNTEAFF.

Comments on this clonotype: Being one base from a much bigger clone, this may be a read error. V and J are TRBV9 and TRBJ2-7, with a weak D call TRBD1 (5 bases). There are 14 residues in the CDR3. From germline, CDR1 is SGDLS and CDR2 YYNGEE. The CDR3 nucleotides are TGTTCCAGCAGCGTACAGGCAGATTCCTACGAGCAGTACTTC. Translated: CSSSVQADSYEQYF.

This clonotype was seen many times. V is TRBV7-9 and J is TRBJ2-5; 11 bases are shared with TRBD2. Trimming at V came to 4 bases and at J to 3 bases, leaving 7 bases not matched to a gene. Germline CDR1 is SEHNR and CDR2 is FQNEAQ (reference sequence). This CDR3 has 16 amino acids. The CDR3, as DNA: TGTGCCAGCAGCTCCCTCGGGACTAGCGGCAAAGAGACCCAGTACTTC. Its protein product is CASSSLGTSGKETQYF.

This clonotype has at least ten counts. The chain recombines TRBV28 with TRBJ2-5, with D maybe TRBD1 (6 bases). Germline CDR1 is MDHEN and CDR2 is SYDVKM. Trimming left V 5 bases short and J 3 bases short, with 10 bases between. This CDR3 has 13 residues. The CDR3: CASSKQGEETQYF. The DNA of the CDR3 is TGTGCCAGCAGTAAACAGGGTGAAGAGACCCAGTACTTC.

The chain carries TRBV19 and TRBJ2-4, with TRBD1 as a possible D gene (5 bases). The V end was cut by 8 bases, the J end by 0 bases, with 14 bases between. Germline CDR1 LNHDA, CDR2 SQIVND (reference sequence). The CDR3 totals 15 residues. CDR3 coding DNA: TGTGCCAGTGGTGTCACAGGATTAGCCAAAAACATTCAGTACTTC. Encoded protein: CASGVTGLAKNIQYF.

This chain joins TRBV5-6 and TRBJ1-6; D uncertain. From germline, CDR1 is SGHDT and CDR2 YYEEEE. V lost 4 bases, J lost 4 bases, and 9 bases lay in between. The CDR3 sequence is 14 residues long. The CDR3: CASSLELYNSPLHF. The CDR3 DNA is TGTGCCAGCAGCCTGGAGTTATATAATTCACCCCTCCACTTT.

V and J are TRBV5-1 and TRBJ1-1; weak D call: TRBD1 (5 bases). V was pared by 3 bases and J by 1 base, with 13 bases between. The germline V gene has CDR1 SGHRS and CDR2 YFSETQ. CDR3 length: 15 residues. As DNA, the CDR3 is TGCGCCAGCAGCTCGGAGCCCAGGGAGAACACTGAAGCTTTCTTT. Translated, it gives CASSSEPRENTEAFF.

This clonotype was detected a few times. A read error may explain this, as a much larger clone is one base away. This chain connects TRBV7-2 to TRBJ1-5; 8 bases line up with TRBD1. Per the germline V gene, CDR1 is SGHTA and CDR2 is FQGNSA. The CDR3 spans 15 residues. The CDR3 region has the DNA TGTGTCAGCAGCGCTAGGACAGGGTTTAGACAGCCCCAGCATTTT. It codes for CVSSARTGFRQPQHF.

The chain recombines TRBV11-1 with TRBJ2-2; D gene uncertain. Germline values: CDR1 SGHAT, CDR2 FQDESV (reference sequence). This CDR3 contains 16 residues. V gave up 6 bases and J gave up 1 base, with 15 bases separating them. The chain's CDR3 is CASRPRWEGNTGELFF. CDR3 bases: TGTGCCAGCAGACCACGGTGGGAAGGGAACACCGGGGAGCTGTTTTTT. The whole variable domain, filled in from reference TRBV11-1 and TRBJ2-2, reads EAEVAQSPRYKITEKSQAVAFWCDPISGHATLYWYRQILGQGPELLVQFQDESVVDDSQLPKDRFSAERLKGVDSTLKIQPAELGDSAMYLCASRPRWEGNTGELFFGEGSRLTVL.

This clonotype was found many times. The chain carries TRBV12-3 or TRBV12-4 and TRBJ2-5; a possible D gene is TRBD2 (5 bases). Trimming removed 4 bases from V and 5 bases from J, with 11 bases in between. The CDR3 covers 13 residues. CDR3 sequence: CASSSLRGETQYF. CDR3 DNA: TGTGCCAGCAGTTCCCTCCGAGGGGAGACCCAGTACTTC.

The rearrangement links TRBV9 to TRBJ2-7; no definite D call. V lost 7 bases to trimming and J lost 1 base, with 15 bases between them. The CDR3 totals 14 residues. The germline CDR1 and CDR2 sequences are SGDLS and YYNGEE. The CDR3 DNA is TGTGCCAGCTGCCTATTGGACGGATCCTACGAGCAGTACTTC. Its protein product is CASCLLDGSYEQYF.

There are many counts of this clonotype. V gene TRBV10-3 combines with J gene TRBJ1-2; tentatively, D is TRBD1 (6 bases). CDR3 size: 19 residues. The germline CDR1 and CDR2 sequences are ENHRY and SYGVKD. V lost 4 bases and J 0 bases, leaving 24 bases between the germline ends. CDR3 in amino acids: CAISVREGTSAPSNYGYTF. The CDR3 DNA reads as TGTGCCATCAGTGTCCGCGAGGGGACAAGCGCTCCTTCTAACTATGGCTACACCTTC.

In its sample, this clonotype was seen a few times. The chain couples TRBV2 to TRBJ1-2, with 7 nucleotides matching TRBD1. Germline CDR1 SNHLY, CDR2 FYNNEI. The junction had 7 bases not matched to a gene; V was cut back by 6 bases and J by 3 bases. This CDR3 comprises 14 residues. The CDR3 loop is CASRDRAGDYGYTF. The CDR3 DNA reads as TGTGCCAGCAGAGACAGGGCTGGAGACTATGGCTACACCTTC.

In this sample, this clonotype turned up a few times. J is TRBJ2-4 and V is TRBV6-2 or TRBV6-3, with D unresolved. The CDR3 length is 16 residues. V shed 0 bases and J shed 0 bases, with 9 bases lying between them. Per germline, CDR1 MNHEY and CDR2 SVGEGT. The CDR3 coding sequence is TGTGCCAGCAGTTACTCCGCCCTATTAGCCAAAAACATTCAGTACTTC. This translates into CASSYSALLAKNIQYF.

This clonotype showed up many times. For the CDR3, the DNA is TGTGCCAGCCGGTGGGGGGGGCCTACTTCTGGAAACACCATATATTTT. This encodes CASRWGGPTSGNTIYF. The chain combines TRBV2 with TRBJ1-3, with a weak D call TRBD1 (6 bases). Germline values: CDR1 SNHLY, CDR2 FYNNEI. The CDR3 totals 16 residues. Trimming stripped 8 bases from V and 1 base from J, with 18 bases between.

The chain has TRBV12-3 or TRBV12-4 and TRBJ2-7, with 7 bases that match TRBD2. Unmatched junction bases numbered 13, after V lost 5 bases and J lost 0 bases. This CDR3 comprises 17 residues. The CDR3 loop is CASSAGVGEKFSYEQYF. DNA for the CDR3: TGTGCCAGCAGTGCGGGGGTTGGAGAAAAGTTCTCCTACGAGCAGTACTTC.

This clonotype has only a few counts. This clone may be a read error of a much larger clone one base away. DNA for the CDR3: TGTGCCAGCGTACGAGGGAACACCGGGGAGCTGGTTTTT. Encoded protein: CASVRGNTGELVF. The rearrangement uses TRBV6-2 or TRBV6-3 and TRBJ2-2; D possibly corresponds to TRBD2 (5 bases). This CDR3 is 13 amino acids long. Germline CDR1 MNHEY, CDR2 SVGEGT.

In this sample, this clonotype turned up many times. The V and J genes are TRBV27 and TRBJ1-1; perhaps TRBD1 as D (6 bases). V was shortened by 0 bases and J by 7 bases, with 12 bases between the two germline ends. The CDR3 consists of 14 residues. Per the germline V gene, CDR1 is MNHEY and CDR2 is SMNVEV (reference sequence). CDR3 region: CASSLSFGQSEAFF. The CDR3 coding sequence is TGTGCCAGCAGTTTATCCTTTGGACAGAGTGAAGCTTTCTTT.

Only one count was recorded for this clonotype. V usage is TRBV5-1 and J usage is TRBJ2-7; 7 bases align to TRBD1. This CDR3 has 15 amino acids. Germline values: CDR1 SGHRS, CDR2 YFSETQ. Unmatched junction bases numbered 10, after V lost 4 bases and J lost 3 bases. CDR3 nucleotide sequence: TGCGCCAGCAGCCGCACCGCGGACAGGAACTACGAGCAGTACTTC. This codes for CASSRTADRNYEQYF.

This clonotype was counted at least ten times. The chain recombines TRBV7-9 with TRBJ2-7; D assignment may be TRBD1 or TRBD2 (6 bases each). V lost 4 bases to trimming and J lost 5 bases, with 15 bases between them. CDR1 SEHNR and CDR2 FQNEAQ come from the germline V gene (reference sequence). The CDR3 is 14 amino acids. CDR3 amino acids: CASSSIGGRDEQYF. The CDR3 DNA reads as TGTGCCAGCAGCTCCATAGGGGGGAGAGACGAGCAGTACTTC.